The rows below give T cell receptor beta chains drawn from one sample of a study of cytomegalovirus exposure and HLA in healthy donors. Assay: immunoSEQ multiplex PCR; the TCRdb copy retains only in-frame clones and omits some. The data contain approximately 150,000 clones, around 86% of them seen just once; the ten biggest clones take up around 4.1%. Sequencing was carried out using PBMCs. The origin of the receptors is a man between 50 and 59 years old in good health and CMV-seropositive. The CDR3 runs from the conserved cysteine through the conserved F or W. A D gene is named only where the DNA matches it firmly. The size of a clone is reported for some rows only, either as once, few or many, or as a class for expanded clones.

abundance	j_gene	v_gene	d_gene	CDR3nt	CDR3aa
.	TRBJ1-3	TRBV29-1	.	TGCAGCGTGGTCGAGGGAAACACCATATATTTT	CSVVEGNTIYF
.	TRBJ2-1	TRBV5-1	.	TGCGCCAGCAGCCCCGGTGGAGGCCCTGGTTACAATGAGCAGTTCTTC	CASSPGGGPGYNEQFF
.	TRBJ2-3	TRBV5-1	TRBD2	TGCGCCAGCAGCTCTAGCGGGAGTACAGATACGCAGTATTTT	CASSSSGSTDTQYF
.	TRBJ1-1	TRBV30	.	TGTGCCTGGAGGGCTACGGGGAGCACTGAAGCTTTCTTT	CAWRATGSTEAFF
.	TRBJ2-7	TRBV5-1	TRBD2	TGCGCCAGCAGCAAGACTAGCGGGCCCTACGAGCAGTACTTC	CASSKTSGPYEQYF
.	TRBJ2-1	TRBV9	.	TGTGCCAGCAGCGTAGGGGCTAGCCTCTCCTACAATGAGCAGTTCTTC	CASSVGASLSYNEQFF
once	TRBJ2-2	TRBV28	.	TGTGCCAGCAGTTTACTCACCGGGGAGCTGTTTTTT	CASSLLTGELFF
.	TRBJ1-4	TRBV11-2	TRBD1	TGTGCCAGCAGCTCGACAGGGGCTAATGAAAAACTGTTTTTT	CASSSTGANEKLFF
.	TRBJ2-5	TRBV4-2	.	TGTGCCAGCAGCCAAGATAGGCGAGCGCGTGGATCTCAAGAGACCCAGTACTTC	CASSQDRRARGSQETQYF
once	TRBJ2-5	TRBV11-2	TRBD2	TGTGCCAGCAGCCATAGCGGGGAGACCCAGTACTTC	CASSHSGETQYF
.	TRBJ2-5	TRBV2	.	TGTGCCAGCAGTGAAGGGTTTCAGGAGACCCAGTACTTC	CASSEGFQETQYF
.	TRBJ1-1	TRBV6-1	.	TGTGCCAGCAGTCAGGACACCCGTCGGACTGAAGCTTTCTTT	CASSQDTRRTEAFF
.	TRBJ1-5	TRBV7-8	TRBD1	TGTGCCGTACAGACAGGGAATCAGCCCCAGCATTTT	CAVQTGNQPQHF
few	TRBJ2-2	TRBV9	.	TGTGCCAGCAGCGTAGGACTGGAAGGGGCGGTCGGCGGGGAGCTGTTTTTT	CASSVGLEGAVGGELFF
.	TRBJ2-1	TRBV6-5	TRBD2	TGTGCCAGCAGTATGACTAGCGGGAGTCGGAGTGAGCAGTTCTTC	CASSMTSGSRSEQFF
.	TRBJ1-5	TRBV15	.	TGTGCCACCAGGGTATATGAGGGCCATGGTGGTTATAGCAATCAGCCCCAGCATTTT	CATRVYEGHGGYSNQPQHF
.	TRBJ1-5	TRBV7-2	.	TGTGCCAGCAGCTTTGGGGGGTACAATCAGCCCCAGCATTTT	CASSFGGYNQPQHF
.	TRBJ2-2	TRBV5-4	.	TGTGCCAGCAGCCGATTGACTAGTATGAACACCGGGGAGCTGTTTTTT	CASSRLTSMNTGELFF
.	TRBJ2-7	TRBV21-1	.	TGTGCCAGCAGCAGCCTGGGGGGGTGGGAGCAGTACTTC	CASSSLGGWEQYF
.	TRBJ1-3	TRBV4-2	TRBD1	TGTGCCAGCAGCCAAAACCAGGGGGCCAGAAACACCATATATTTT	CASSQNQGARNTIYF
.	TRBJ1-2	TRBV30	.	TGTGCCTGGAGTTTGAGCCATGGCTACACCTTC	CAWSLSHGYTF
.	TRBJ1-6	TRBV9	.	TGTGCCAGCAGCGTAGGGGATCGGACAACCTATAATTCACCCCTCCACTTT	CASSVGDRTTYNSPLHF
.	TRBJ2-1	TRBV7-2	.	TGTGCCAGCAGCTTAGCATCCTTGAGCTACAATGAGCAGTTCTTC	CASSLASLSYNEQFF
few	TRBJ1-1	TRBV6-6	.	TGTGCCAGCATCGTCGGGTCGGGGGGCACTGAAGCTTTCTTT	CASIVGSGGTEAFF
.	TRBJ2-5	TRBV7-2	.	TGTGCCAGCAGCTTACCCCGGGACTCCCGGATCCAAGAGACCCAGTACTTC	CASSLPRDSRIQETQYF
.	TRBJ2-1	TRBV4-2	TRBD2	TGTGCCAGCAGCCAAGACCCCGTTCCGACTAGCGGGGGCGATGAGCAGTTCTTC	CASSQDPVPTSGGDEQFF
.	TRBJ2-7	TRBV7-9	TRBD1	TGTTCCAGCAGCCACCGGGACAGGGGTTACGAGCAGTACTTC	CSSSHRDRGYEQYF
.	TRBJ2-1	TRBV5-1	TRBD1	TGCGCCAGCAGCTTCGGACAGGGGGATTACAATGAGCAGTTCTTC	CASSFGQGDYNEQFF
.	TRBJ2-1	TRBV5-6	.	TGTGCCAGCAGCTTGAGGTCTTTTTTCGGGAATGAGCAGTTCTTC	CASSLRSFFGNEQFF
.	TRBJ2-7	TRBV7-9	TRBD2	TGTGCCAGCAGCCGCCGACTAGCGGGGCAGTACGAGCAGTACTTC	CASSRRLAGQYEQYF
.	TRBJ2-7	TRBV30	TRBD1	TGTGCCTGGAGTGGGCAGGGGGCGCGCTACGAGCAGTACTTC	CAWSGQGARYEQYF
.	TRBJ2-5	TRBV11-3	TRBD2	TGTGCCAGCAGCTTCGGCGCGGGAGACGACGAGACCCAGTACTTC	CASSFGAGDDETQYF
.	TRBJ2-5	TRBV9	.	TGTGCCAGCAGCGTAGATTGGCAGGCCAGGACCCAGTACTTC	CASSVDWQARTQYF
.	TRBJ2-7	TRBV6-5	TRBD1	TGTGCCAGCAGTTACGAATACAGGGGAGCCTACGAGCAGTACTTC	CASSYEYRGAYEQYF
few	TRBJ2-5	TRBV5-4	TRBD2	TGTGCCAGCAGCTTGGGTGTAGCGGGGGGGCAAGAGACCCAGTACTTC	CASSLGVAGGQETQYF
.	TRBJ2-3	TRBV11-3	.	TGTGCCAGCAGCCAAGGAAGTAGCTTCCCAGATACGCAGTATTTT	CASSQGSSFPDTQYF
.	TRBJ2-7	TRBV6-5	.	TGTGCCAGCAGTTACTCGCCAGGGAACTACGAGCAGTACTTC	CASSYSPGNYEQYF
.	TRBJ1-4	TRBV2	TRBD1	TGTGCCAGCAGCGCGGGACAGGGGCCTAATGAAAAACTGTTTTTT	CASSAGQGPNEKLFF
.	TRBJ2-1	TRBV6-4	TRBD2	TGTGCCAGCAGTGTGGATGCGGGAGTCAACGAGCAGTTCTTC	CASSVDAGVNEQFF
.	TRBJ2-7	TRBV6-7	TRBD1	TGTGCCAGCCCCCTTCGGACAGGGGCCTACGAGCAGTACTTC	CASPLRTGAYEQYF
.	TRBJ2-1	TRBV4-3	TRBD2	TGCGCCAGCAGCCAAGTTTCGGGGGGGCCGGGTGAGCAGTTCTTC	CASSQVSGGPGEQFF
.	TRBJ1-6	TRBV18	TRBD1	TGTGCCAGCTCACCGGGAGGACAGGGCGGGTCACCCCTCCACTTT	CASSPGGQGGSPLHF
.	TRBJ2-1	TRBV27	TRBD2	TGTGCCAGCAGTTTCGGGGCTAGCGGATACAATGAGCAGTTCTTC	CASSFGASGYNEQFF
.	TRBJ2-6	TRBV2	TRBD2	TGTGCCAGCAGTCTAGCGGGTATCTCTGGGGCCAACGTCCTGACTTTC	CASSLAGISGANVLTF
.	TRBJ2-5	TRBV9	.	TGTGCCAGCAGCGTAGGTAGTGTCGGCCAAGAGACCCAGTACTTC	CASSVGSVGQETQYF
.	TRBJ1-5	TRBV10-3	TRBD1	TGTGCCATCAGTGAGCCTGGGACAGACAATCAGCCCCAGCATTTT	CAISEPGTDNQPQHF
few	TRBJ1-3	TRBV30	TRBD1	TGTGCCGGCGGACAGGGGAATGGAAACACCATATATTTT	CAGGQGNGNTIYF
.	TRBJ2-5	TRBV27	TRBD1	TGTGCCAGCAGTTTAGAGGGGGCGCTTACGGAGACCCAGTACTTC	CASSLEGALTETQYF
.	TRBJ2-3	TRBV19	.	TGTGCCAGTAGATCGGGAGCGTCCGGAAACACAGATACGCAGTATTTT	CASRSGASGNTDTQYF
.	TRBJ2-3	TRBV10-3	TRBD2	TGTGCCATCAGACCTAGCGGTAGCACAGATACGCAGTATTTT	CAIRPSGSTDTQYF
.	TRBJ2-5	TRBV27	.	TGTGCCACTTCCCGGGGGGAGACCCAGTACTTC	CATSRGETQYF
.	TRBJ2-2	TRBV6-1	TRBD1	TGTGCCATCCACAGGGGGTGGGAGCTGTTTTTT	CAIHRGWELFF
.	TRBJ1-1	TRBV7-9	TRBD1	TGTTCCAGCAGCTCGGACAGGGGTACGTTGGTGAACACTGAAGCTTTCTTT	CSSSSDRGTLVNTEAFF